This T cell receptor beta chain comes out of a study of CD8 T cells in ankylosing spondylitis. Findings and limits, study-wide: Apparently characteristic of ankylosing spondylitis blood was a TCR beta motif (eight highly homologous variants). Both synovial fluid and blood in reactive arthritis had previously been reported to carry some motif variants.

The CDR3 has 17 residues. V shed 1 base and J 8 bases; nucleotides not matched to a gene: 14. The germline V gene encodes CDR1 SGHVS and CDR2 FQNEAQ. Concerning this clonotype: Antigen unknown.

MiXCR was run by TCRdb on the 5' RACE reads, yielding one entry per CDR3 protein. The sample consists of roughly 300,000 distinct CDR3 sequences, roughly 8% of them appearing once. Material for sequencing was blood, either unsorted or a sorted T cell fraction (not recorded which). This chain uses TRBV7-8 with TRBJ1-2; 9 nucleotides match TRBD1. The origin of this receptor is a male donor with ankylosing spondylitis. The CDR3 nucleotides are TGTGCCAGCAGCTTAGGGCTTGGGACAGGGTGGGACCACGGCTACACCTTC. Translation gives CASSLGLGTGWDHGYTF. Combining the CDR3 with reference TRBV7-8 and TRBJ1-2 gives the whole variable domain GAGVSQSPRYKVAKRGQDVALRCDPISGHVSLFWYQQALGQGPEFLTYFQNEAQLDKSGLPSDRFFAERPEGSVSTLKIQRTQQEDSAVYLCASSLGLGTGWDHGYTFGSGTRLTVV.